The text below deals with one TCR beta chain. The table came from immunoSEQ multiplex PCR; TCRdb's copy has only in-frame clones and leaves some out. The data contain 40,000 to 60,000 clones, about nine tenths of them seen just once; the ten biggest clones take up around 0.56%. CDR1 and CDR2 from the germline V gene are SGHNT and YENEEA. With 0 bases removed from V and 0 bases from J, the gap between germline ends came to 18 bases. CDR3 length equals 18 residues. This record comes from a study of T cell changes during pregnancy in multiple sclerosis. The chain couples TRBV11-3 to TRBJ2-7; D is unresolved. This receptor was identified in a female donor with multiple sclerosis, enrolled in a pregnancy study. This material consisted of CD4+ T cells from peripheral blood mononuclear cells, taken after pregnancy. CDR3 nucleotides: TGTGCCAGCAGCTTAGAGTGGGTCGGGTCAGAAAACTCCTACGAGCAGTACTTC. Protein product: CASSLEWVGSENSYEQYF.